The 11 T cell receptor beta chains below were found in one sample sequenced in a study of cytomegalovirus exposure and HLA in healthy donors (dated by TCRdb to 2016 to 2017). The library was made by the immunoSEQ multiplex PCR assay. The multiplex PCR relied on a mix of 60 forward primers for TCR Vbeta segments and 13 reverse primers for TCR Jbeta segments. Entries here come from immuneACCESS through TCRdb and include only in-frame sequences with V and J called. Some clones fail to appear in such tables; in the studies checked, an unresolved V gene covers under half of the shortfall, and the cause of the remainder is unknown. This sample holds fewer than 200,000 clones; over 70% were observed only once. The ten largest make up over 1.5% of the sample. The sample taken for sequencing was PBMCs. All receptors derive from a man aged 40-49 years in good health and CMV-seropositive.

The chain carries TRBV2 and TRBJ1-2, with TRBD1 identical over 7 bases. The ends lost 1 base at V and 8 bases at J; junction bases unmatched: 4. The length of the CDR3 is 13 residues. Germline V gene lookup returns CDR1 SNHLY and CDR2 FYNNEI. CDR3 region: CASSEGTGWGYTF. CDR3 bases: TGTGCCAGCAGTGAAGGGACAGGCTGGGGCTACACCTTC.

The CDR3 loop is CAINSGQGNSPLHF. CDR3 bases: TGTGCCATCAATTCTGGCCAGGGGAATTCACCCCTCCACTTT. This chain connects TRBV10-3 to TRBJ1-6; possibly TRBD1 for D (6 bases). CDR3 length: 14 amino acids. Trimming left V 7 bases short and J 7 bases short, with 14 bases between. The germline CDR1 and CDR2 sequences are ENHRY and SYGVKD.

CDR3 residues: CASSATRRDYSYNEQFF. In nucleotides, the CDR3 is TGCGCCAGCAGTGCGACGCGGCGGGATTACTCCTACAATGAGCAGTTCTTC. This chain uses TRBV10-2 with TRBJ2-1; D is possibly TRBD2 (6 bases). Trimming took off 4 bases at V and 0 bases at J, with 16 bases between the two ends. The CDR3 covers 17 residues. Germline V gives CDR1 WSHSY, CDR2 SAAADI.

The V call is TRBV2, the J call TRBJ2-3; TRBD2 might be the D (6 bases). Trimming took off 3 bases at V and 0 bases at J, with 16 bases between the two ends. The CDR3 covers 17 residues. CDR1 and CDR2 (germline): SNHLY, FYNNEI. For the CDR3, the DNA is TGTGCCAGCAGTGATTTAATAGCGGTTTCTAGCACAGATACGCAGTATTTT. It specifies CASSDLIAVSSTDTQYF.

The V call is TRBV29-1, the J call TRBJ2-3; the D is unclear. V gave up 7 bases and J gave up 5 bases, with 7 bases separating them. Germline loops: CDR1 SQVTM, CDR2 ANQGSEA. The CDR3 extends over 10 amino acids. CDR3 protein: CSGGIDTQYF. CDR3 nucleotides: TGCAGCGGCGGAATAGATACGCAGTATTTT.

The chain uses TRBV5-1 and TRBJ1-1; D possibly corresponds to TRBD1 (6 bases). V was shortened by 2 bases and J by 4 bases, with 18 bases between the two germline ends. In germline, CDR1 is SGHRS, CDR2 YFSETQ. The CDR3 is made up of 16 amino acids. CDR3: CASSFPEGDRGTEAFF. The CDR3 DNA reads TGCGCCAGCAGCTTCCCCGAGGGGGACCGTGGCACTGAAGCTTTCTTT.

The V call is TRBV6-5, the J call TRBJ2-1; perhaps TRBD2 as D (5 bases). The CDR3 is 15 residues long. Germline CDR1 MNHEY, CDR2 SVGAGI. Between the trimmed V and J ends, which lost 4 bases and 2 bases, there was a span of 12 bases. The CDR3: CASSLTGSAYNEQFF. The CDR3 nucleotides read TGTGCCAGCAGTTTGACGGGGAGCGCCTACAATGAGCAGTTCTTC.

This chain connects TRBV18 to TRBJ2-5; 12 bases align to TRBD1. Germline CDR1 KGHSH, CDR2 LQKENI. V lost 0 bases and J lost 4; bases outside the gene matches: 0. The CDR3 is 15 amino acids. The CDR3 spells CASSPPGQGAETQYF. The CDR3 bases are TGTGCCAGCTCACCACCGGGACAGGGGGCAGAGACCCAGTACTTC.

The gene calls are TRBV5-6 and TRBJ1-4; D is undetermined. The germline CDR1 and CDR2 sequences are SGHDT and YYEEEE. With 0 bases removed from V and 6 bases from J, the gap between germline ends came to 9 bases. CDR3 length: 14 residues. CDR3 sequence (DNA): TGTGCCAGCAGCTTGGGCGGTTTCGATGAAAAACTGTTTTTT. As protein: CASSLGGFDEKLFF.

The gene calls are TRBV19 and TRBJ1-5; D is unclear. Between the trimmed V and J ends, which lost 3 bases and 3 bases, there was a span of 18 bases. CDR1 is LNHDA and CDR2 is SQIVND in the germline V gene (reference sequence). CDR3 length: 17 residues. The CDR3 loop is CASSMRRQLGNNQPQHF. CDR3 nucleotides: TGTGCCAGTAGTATGAGGCGGCAATTAGGCAACAATCAGCCCCAGCATTTT.

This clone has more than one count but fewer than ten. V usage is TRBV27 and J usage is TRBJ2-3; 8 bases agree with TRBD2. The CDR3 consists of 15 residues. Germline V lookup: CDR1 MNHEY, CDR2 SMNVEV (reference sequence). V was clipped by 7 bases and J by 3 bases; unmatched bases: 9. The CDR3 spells CASKIMPGGTDTQYF. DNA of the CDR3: TGTGCCAGCAAAATAATGCCGGGAGGGACAGATACGCAGTATTTT.